Given below is one T cell receptor (beta chain) in context. What it binds is not known. From germline, CDR1 is LNHDA and CDR2 SQIVND (reference sequence). The CDR3 totals 17 residues. Trimming removed 7 bases from V and 5 bases from J, with 26 bases in between. The sample's time point: week 11, during vaccination. The vaccine gave 300 ug of a 20-mer mutant IDH1 peptide subcutaneously per dose. New IDH1-mutant, ATRX-lost WHO grade 3 or 4 astrocytomas occurred in donors. The data are from a study of a mutant IDH1 vaccine in newly diagnosed glioma. Study in general: There were eight vaccinations for patients, given in weeks 1, 3, 5, 7, 11, 15, 19 and 23. Patients were started on vaccination 4-6 weeks after radiotherapy alone, or with temozolomide cycles.

Repertoires were generated with immunoSEQ multiplex PCR, while TCRdb's copy carries only in-frame clones and drops some. Of about 62,000 clones in the sample, about 89% were seen once. This sequence originates from a man in his forties with glioma. The chain has TRBV19 and TRBJ1-2; weak D call: TRBD1 (6 bases). This material consisted of PBMCs, taken from a glioma patient whose treatment included an IDH1 peptide vaccine. CDR3 protein: CASTNQQGPFSRYGYTF. In DNA form, the CDR3 reads TGTGCCAGTACCAACCAACAGGGTCCCTTCAGTCGATATGGCTACACCTTC.